Given below is one T cell receptor (beta chain) in context. Its target is not known. This CDR3 comprises 13 residues. CDR1 is SNHLY, CDR2 FYNNEI, per germline. V gave up 3 bases and J gave up 0 bases, with 5 bases separating them. Sequenced by immunoSEQ multiplex PCR; TCRdb stores in-frame clones only, minus some. The table records some 19,000 clones, over 80% of them present only once. These data originate in a study of OX40 agonist ivuxolimab in advanced cancers. Study-level points and caveats: Antigen specificity remained undetermined for the expanded peripheral T cells. Expansion of clones was among the lowest in partial responders at 0.1-3.0 mg/kg.

The sequences come from CD4+ or CD8+ T cells sorted from blood, collected in a trial of the OX40 agonist ivuxolimab. The chain uses TRBV2 and TRBJ1-2; D gene unclear. The TCR was taken from an adult with an advanced solid tumor such as melanoma, head and neck, liver or kidney cancer. The CDR3 DNA follows: TGTGCCAGCAGTGACGTAACTAACTATGGCTACACCTTC. It encodes CASSDVTNYGYTF.